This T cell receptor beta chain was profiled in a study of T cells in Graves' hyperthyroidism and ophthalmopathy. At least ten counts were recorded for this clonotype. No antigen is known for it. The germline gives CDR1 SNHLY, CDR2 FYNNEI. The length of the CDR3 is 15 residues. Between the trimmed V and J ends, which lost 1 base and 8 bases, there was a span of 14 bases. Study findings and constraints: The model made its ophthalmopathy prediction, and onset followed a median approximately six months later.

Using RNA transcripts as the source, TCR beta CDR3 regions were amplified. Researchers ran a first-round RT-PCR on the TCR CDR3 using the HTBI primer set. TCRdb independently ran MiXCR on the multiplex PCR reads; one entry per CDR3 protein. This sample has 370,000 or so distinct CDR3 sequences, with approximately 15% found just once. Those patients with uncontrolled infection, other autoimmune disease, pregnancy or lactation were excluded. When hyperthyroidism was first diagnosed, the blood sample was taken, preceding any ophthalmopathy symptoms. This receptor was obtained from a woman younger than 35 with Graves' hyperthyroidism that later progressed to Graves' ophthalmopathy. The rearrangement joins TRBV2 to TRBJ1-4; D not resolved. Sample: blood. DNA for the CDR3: TGTGCCAGCAGTGAAGATGTGGAGCGTCAGGAAAAACTGTTTTTT. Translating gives CASSEDVERQEKLFF.